A single sample gave rise to the 24 T cell receptor delta chains below, sequenced in a study of Vδ1+ human thymocytes (dated by TCRdb to 2016 to 2019). Overall results and qualifications from the work: Thymic TRG and TRD repertoires appeared highly polyclonal with Gaussian CDR3 length distributions, unlike oligoclonal peripheral blood repertoires.

These receptors' targets are unknown. Sequencing was carried out with an Illumina MiSeq. RNA extraction was carried out with the RNeasy mini kit, and reverse transcription was then done using Superscript III. CDR3 amplicons were produced by multiplex PCR using pooled V-gene forward primers and a constant-region reverse primer with Illumina adaptor overhangs. TCRdb called clones afresh from the public reads with CATT; identical DNA rows were later merged. The sample table contains about 73,000 delta-chain clones; only one count was recorded for approximately 30% of them. The ten largest make up approximately 0.25% of the sample. Sequenced material: Vdelta1+ gamma-delta thymocytes from the thymus. The label giving this sample's cell subset or site can be read as: FACS-sorted CD3+ TCRalphabeta- TCRVdelta1+ TCRVdelta2- thymocytes. The receptors come from a boy under three years old who had congenital heart surgery.

This clone was seen a few times. The chain is built from TRDV1 and TRDJ1; a possible D gene is TRDD3 (7 bases). V was shortened by 4 bases and J by 0 bases, with 33 bases between the two germline ends. This CDR3 is built from 22 residues. CDR1 and CDR2 from the germline V gene are TSWWSYY and QGS. The CDR3, as DNA: TGTGCTCTTGGGGGGGAATTCCTATTTAATCGAGGTGGGGGACCGTACACCGATAAACTCATCTTT. It is translated as CALGGEFLFNRGGGPYTDKLIF.

This clone was picked up a small number of times. V and J are TRDV1 and TRDJ1; no reliable D call. Germline V gene data show CDR1 as TSWWSYY and CDR2 as QGS. This CDR3 has 19 amino acids. Trimming took 5 bases from V and 0 from J, leaving 25 bases between them. This chain's CDR3 is CALGLPRRNHPPYTDKLIF. The CDR3, as DNA: TGTGCTCTTGGGCTGCCGCGGAGAAACCACCCACCCTACACCGATAAACTCATCTTT.

The V call is TRDV1, the J call TRDJ1; tentative D call: TRDD2 (5 bases). Germline loops: CDR1 TSWWSYY, CDR2 QGS. CDR3 size: 15 residues. With 4 bases removed from V and 3 bases from J, the gap between germline ends came to 15 bases. CDR3 residues: CALGGRTSVADKLIF. CDR3 sequence (DNA): TGTGCTCTTGGGGGGCGTACTTCCGTCGCCGATAAACTCATCTTT.

The chain couples TRDV1 to TRDJ1; perhaps TRDD3 as D (9 bases). V was trimmed by 0 bases and J by 3 bases, leaving 26 bases between them. The CDR3 sequence is 20 residues long. The germline V gene encodes CDR1 TSWWSYY and CDR2 QGS. The CDR3 coding sequence is TGTGCTCTTGGGGAACTGGGTCTTCCTACGACTCCTGGGGGATCCGATAAACTCATCTTT. Amino acid sequence: CALGELGLPTTPGGSDKLIF.

The rearrangement uses TRDV1 and TRDJ1; TRDD3 is a possible D gene (6 bases). Per germline, CDR1 TSWWSYY and CDR2 QGS. Trimming stripped 8 bases from V and 4 bases from J, with 35 bases between. This CDR3 has 20 residues. CDR3 bases: TGTGCTCTTCACCCAAACCTGCTCGCCTGGGGTGTACCCACTCTCGATAAACTCATCTTT. Translated, it gives CALHPNLLAWGVPTLDKLIF.

The chain recombines TRDV1 with TRDJ2; 11 bases are shared with TRDD3. The CDR3 is 19 amino acids. Germline trimming cut 1 base from V and 8 bases from J; bases unmatched to any gene: 15. Germline values: CDR1 TSWWSYY, CDR2 QGS. CDR3 in amino acids: CALGERQADWGISLAQLFF. The CDR3 DNA reads TGTGCTCTTGGGGAACGGCAGGCAGACTGGGGGATATCTCTCGCACAACTCTTCTTT.

This clone has just a few counts. The germline gene is not matched at one end of the junction; a read error may be the cause. Other DNA sequences in the sample encode the same CDR3. The genes are TRDV1 and TRDJ1; 12 bases fit TRDD3. Germline lookup yields CDR1 TSWWSYY and CDR2 QGS. The CDR3 consists of 20 residues. For the CDR3, the DNA is TGTGCTCTTGGGGAACCCACTTCCTTCCCCCGGCTGGGGGATACGGATAAACTTATCTTT. Protein product: CALGEPTSFPRLGDTDKLIF.

This clone was counted only a few times. The chain joins TRDV1 to TRDJ1; D gene uncertain. Trimming took off 1 base at V and 6 bases at J, with 18 bases between the two ends. The CDR3 length is 16 residues. Germline lookup yields CDR1 TSWWSYY and CDR2 QGS. CDR3: CALGEREKRAPYKLIF. Here the CDR3 DNA reads TGTGCTCTTGGGGAACGAGAAAAGCGTGCCCCTTATAAACTCATCTTT.

This clone was found a few times. This rearrangement joins TRDV1 to TRDJ1; TRDD3 agrees at 9 bases. This CDR3 is 16 amino acids long. The V segment lost 6 bases and the J segment 7 bases; nucleotides outside the gene matches: 15. Germline V lookup: CDR1 TSWWSYY, CDR2 QGS. The CDR3 loop is CALGWDWGKPVVKLIF. The CDR3 DNA follows: TGTGCTCTTGGATGGGACTGGGGGAAACCTGTGGTTAAACTCATCTTT.

This chain joins TRDV1 and TRDJ1; D ambiguous. The ends were cut back, 0 bases at V and 0 bases at J, with 11 bases in the middle. The V gene's germline CDR1 is TSWWSYY and CDR2 QGS. The CDR3 covers 16 residues. The CDR3 DNA follows: TGTGCTCTTGGGGAACTACGGAGGGACCACACCGATAAACTCATCTTT. It translates to CALGELRRDHTDKLIF.

For this clone: In the same sample, other DNA sequences code for this CDR3. The chain recombines TRDV1 with TRDJ1; 12 bases are a match to TRDD3. Germline CDR1 is TSWWSYY and CDR2 is QGS. The junction had 18 bases not matched to a gene; V was cut back by 0 bases and J by 7 bases. This CDR3 is built from 20 residues. CDR3: CALGELLPFLWLGDTVKLIF. CDR3 sequence (DNA): TGTGCTCTTGGGGAACTACTCCCTTTCCTGTGGCTGGGGGATACGGTTAAACTCATCTTT.

Worth noting for this clone: Compared with germline, one end of the junction differs, possibly owing to a read error. The chain joins TRDV2 to TRDJ1, with D perhaps TRDD2 (5 bases). The CDR3 totals 15 residues. Germline-derived CDR1 and CDR2 are GEAIGNYY and EKD. The chain's CDR3 is CACATLRGPTDKLIF. CDR3 in DNA: TGTGCCTGTGCCACCCTACGTGGGCCCACCGATAAACTCATCTTT.

The chain links TRDV1 to TRDJ1, with a possible D match to TRDD3 (6 bases). CDR3 length equals 24 residues. Germline V gene data show CDR1 as TSWWSYY and CDR2 as QGS. V was trimmed by 0 bases and J by 0 bases, leaving 35 bases between them. CDR3 sequence (DNA): TGTGCTCTTGGGGAACTGGGGAGTGGGCTTCCCCCTATACCCTGGGGAGCTTACACCGATAAACTCATCTTT. Protein: CALGELGSGLPPIPWGAYTDKLIF.

In this sample, this clone turned up a few times. This chain links TRDV1 with TRDJ1; D uncertain. The CDR3 loop spans 12 amino acids. Trimming stripped 1 base from V and 3 bases from J, with 3 bases between. CDR1 is TSWWSYY, CDR2 QGS, per germline. The CDR3 DNA sequence: TGTGCTCTTGGGGAACAATCCGATAAACTCATCTTT. Protein product: CALGEQSDKLIF.

Worth noting for this clone: A read error may explain this, as a much larger clone is one base away. Other DNA sequences from this sample encode an identical CDR3 as well. V usage is TRDV2 and J usage is TRDJ1; D is perhaps TRDD3 (6 bases). CDR1 and CDR2 (germline): GEAIGNYY, EKD. The CDR3 consists of 17 residues. CDR3 bases: TGTGCCTGTGACACGGGGGAAACTAAAAACGGGACCGATAAGCTCATCTTT. It yields the protein CACDTGETKNGTDKLIF.

The table lists this clone with a few counts. One end of the junction is discordant with germline, which a read error may explain. The chain recombines TRDV1 with TRDJ1; D perhaps matches TRDD3 (6 bases). Germline CDR1 TSWWSYY, CDR2 QGS. This CDR3 comprises 15 residues. CDR3 amino acids: CALGDLLPYTDKLIF. CDR3 sequence (DNA): TGTGCTCTGGGGGACCTGCTACCATACACCGATAAACTCATCTTT.

The rearrangement uses TRDV1 and TRDJ1; D is possibly TRDD3 (6 bases). This CDR3 is built from 23 residues. Trimming removed 0 bases at V and 0 bases at J, with 32 bases between. CDR1 TSWWSYY and CDR2 QGS come from the germline V gene. CDR3 nucleotide sequence: TGTGCTCTTGGGGAACTAGTCGCCTACGGATCTGGGGACAGCCCCAAGTACACCGATAAACTCATCTTT. This gives the protein CALGELVAYGSGDSPKYTDKLIF.

The V gene is TRDV1, the J gene TRDJ1; 7 nucleotides agree with TRDD3. V shed 5 bases, J shed 0 bases, and the junction held 21 bases outside the gene matches. There are 20 residues in the CDR3. The germline V gene has CDR1 TSWWSYY and CDR2 QGS. The CDR3 here is CALGPHGGRFGYAYTDKLIF. CDR3 nucleotide sequence: TGTGCTCTTGGGCCACATGGGGGGCGTTTCGGATACGCCTACACCGATAAACTCATCTTT.

The table lists this clone with a few counts. The chain recombines TRDV1 with TRDJ1; unclear D gene. CDR3 length: 14 amino acids. The germline CDR1 and CDR2 sequences are TSWWSYY and QGS. The V and J ends lost 1 base and 10 bases respectively, with 16 bases between them. CDR3 bases: TGTGCTCTTGGGGAACCTCATCCTGCCTCGGGACTCATCTTT. It encodes CALGEPHPASGLIF.

The V and J genes are TRDV1 and TRDJ1; tentatively, D is TRDD3 (5 bases). Germline CDR1 and CDR2: TSWWSYY and QGS. The CDR3 has 21 residues. V gave up 6 bases and J gave up 0 bases, with 32 bases separating them. The CDR3 nucleotides read TGTGCTCTTGGTTTACTACAGGGAACTAACTGGTACCGGCCTAACACCGATAAACTCATCTTT. Amino acid sequence: CALGLLQGTNWYRPNTDKLIF.

The gene calls are TRDV1 and TRDJ1; weak D call: TRDD3 (6 bases). This CDR3 is built from 17 residues. The germline V gene encodes CDR1 TSWWSYY and CDR2 QGS. V was cut by 5 bases and J by 2 bases, with 21 bases left in between. CDR3 sequence: CALGSPSTRGETDKLIF. CDR3 sequence (DNA): TGTGCTCTTGGGTCCCCTTCGACCCGGGGGGAGACCGATAAACTCATCTTT.

This rearrangement joins TRDV1 to TRDJ1, with 8 nucleotides matching TRDD3. The CDR3 length is 20 residues. V trimming: 3 bases; J trimming: 3 bases; junction bases outside the gene matches: 21. Looked up from germline, CDR1 is TSWWSYY and CDR2 is QGS. The CDR3 bases are TGTGCTCTTGGGGATCCAAGACCCGTACTGGGGGTTTCGTACCCCGATAAACTCATCTTT. Its protein product is CALGDPRPVLGVSYPDKLIF.

The chain is built from TRDV1 and TRDJ1, with D possibly TRDD3 on 6 matching bases. The germline V gene has CDR1 TSWWSYY and CDR2 QGS. With 2 bases removed from V and 0 bases from J, the gap between germline ends came to 28 bases. The CDR3 totals 21 residues. CDR3 DNA sequence: TGTGCTCTTGGGGAATCTTTCAACCCCAACCCTTTTTGGGGGTACACCGATAAACTCATCTTT. Amino acids: CALGESFNPNPFWGYTDKLIF.

As concerns this clone: Distinct nucleotide sequences in the sample also encode this CDR3. The chain employs TRDV1 and TRDJ1, with a tentative D call TRDD3 (5 bases). CDR1 and CDR2 (germline): TSWWSYY, QGS. The CDR3 is 19 residues long. The V and J ends lost 0 bases and 2 bases respectively, with 22 bases between them. The CDR3 protein is CALGELEPSPARDTDKLIF. In DNA form, the CDR3 reads TGTGCTCTTGGGGAACTGGAGCCTAGTCCCGCGAGGGATACCGATAAACTCATCTTT.